This TCR beta chain originates from a study of response to subunit inactivated influenza vaccine. TCRdb reprocessed the RT-PCR reads with MiXCR, giving one entry per CDR3 protein. The table records about 240,000 distinct CDR3 sequences, 9.5% to 15% of them present only once. The CDR3 consists of 14 residues. Germline-derived CDR1 and CDR2 are SGHDT and YYEEEE. V was cut by 3 bases and J by 7 bases, with 11 bases left in between. The gene calls are TRBV5-6 and TRBJ1-6; unclear D gene. The material sequenced was non-naive T cells sorted from PBMCs, taken approximately 15 days before vaccination. This clonotype was obtained from a man over 45 who received an inactivated influenza vaccine. The CDR3, as DNA: TGTGCCAGCAGCTCTCGGACGGAAAATTCACCCCTCCACTTT. Amino acid sequence: CASSSRTENSPLHF.